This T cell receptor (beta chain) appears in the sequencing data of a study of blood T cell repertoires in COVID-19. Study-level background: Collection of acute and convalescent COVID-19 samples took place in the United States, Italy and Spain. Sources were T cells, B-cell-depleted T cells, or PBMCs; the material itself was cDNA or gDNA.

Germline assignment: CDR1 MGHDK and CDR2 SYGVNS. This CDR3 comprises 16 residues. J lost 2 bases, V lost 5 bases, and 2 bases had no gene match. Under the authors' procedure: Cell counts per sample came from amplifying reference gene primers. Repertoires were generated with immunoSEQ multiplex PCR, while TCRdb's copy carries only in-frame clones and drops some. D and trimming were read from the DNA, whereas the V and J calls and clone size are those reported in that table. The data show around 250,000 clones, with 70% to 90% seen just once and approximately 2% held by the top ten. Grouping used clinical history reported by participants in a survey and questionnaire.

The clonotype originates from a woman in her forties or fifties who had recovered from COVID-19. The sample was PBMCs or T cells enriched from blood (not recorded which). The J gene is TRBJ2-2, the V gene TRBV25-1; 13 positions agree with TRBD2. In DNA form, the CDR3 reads TGTGCCAGCAGTTGGACTAGCGGGAGTAACACCGGGGAGCTGTTTTTT. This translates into CASSWTSGSNTGELFF.